This record concerns one T cell receptor (beta chain) sequence. This record comes from a study of OX40 agonist ivuxolimab in advanced cancers. V lost 0 bases to trimming and J lost 1 base, with 16 bases between them. CDR1 is PRHDT, CDR2 FYEKMQ, per germline (reference sequence). The CDR3 has 18 amino acids. Profiled with immunoSEQ multiplex PCR; TCRdb holds only in-frame clones, not every one. The sample shows about 26,000 clones, about 82% of them seen only once. This specimen was CD4+ or CD8+ T cells sorted from blood, taken in a trial of the OX40 agonist ivuxolimab. This TCR derives from an adult with an advanced solid tumor such as melanoma, head and neck, liver or kidney cancer. J is TRBJ1-5 and V is TRBV13; possible D gene TRBD1, 5 bases. In DNA form, the CDR3 reads TGTGCCAGCAGCTTAGGCCCACCCACCCGGGACAGCAATCAGCCCCAGCATTTT. Protein: CASSLGPPTRDSNQPQHF.